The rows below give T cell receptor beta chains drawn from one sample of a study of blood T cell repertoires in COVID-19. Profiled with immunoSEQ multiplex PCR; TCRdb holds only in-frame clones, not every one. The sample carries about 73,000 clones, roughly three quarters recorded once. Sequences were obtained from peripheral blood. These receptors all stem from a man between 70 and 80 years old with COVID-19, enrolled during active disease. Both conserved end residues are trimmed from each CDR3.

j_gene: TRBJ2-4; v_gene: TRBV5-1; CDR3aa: ASSQDRVENIQY
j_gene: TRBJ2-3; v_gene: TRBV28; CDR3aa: ASTPGNPDTQY
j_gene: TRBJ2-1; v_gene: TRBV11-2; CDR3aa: ASSSPWGGSSYNEQF
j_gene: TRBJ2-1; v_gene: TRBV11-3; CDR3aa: ASSLVSGGPDEQF
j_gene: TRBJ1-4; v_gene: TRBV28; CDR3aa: ASSPGQGVNEKLF
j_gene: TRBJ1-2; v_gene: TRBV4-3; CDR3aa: ASSPGQGNYGYT
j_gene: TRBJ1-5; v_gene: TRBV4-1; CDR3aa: ASSQSRVRGAQPQH
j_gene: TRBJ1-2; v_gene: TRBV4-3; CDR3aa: ASSPTGGVDGYT
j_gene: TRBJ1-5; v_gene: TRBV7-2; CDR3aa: ASSSSSYQPQH
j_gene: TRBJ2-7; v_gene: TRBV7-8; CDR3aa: ASSFFLAESSYEQY
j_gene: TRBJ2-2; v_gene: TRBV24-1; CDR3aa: ATSDHLTSAGTGELF
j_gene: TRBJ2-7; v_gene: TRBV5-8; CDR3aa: ASSLRRQGGFTYEQY
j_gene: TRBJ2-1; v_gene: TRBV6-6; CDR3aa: ATRGGRGLNTNEQF
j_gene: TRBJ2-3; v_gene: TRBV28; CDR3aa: ASSSVLAILTDTQY
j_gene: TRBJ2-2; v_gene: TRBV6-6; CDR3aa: ASIKQGGGGELF
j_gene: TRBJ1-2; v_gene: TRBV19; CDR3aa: ASSLGRINYGYT
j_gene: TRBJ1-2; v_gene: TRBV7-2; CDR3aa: ASSARTGGGYGYT